This TCR beta chain was sequenced in a study of blood T cell repertoires in COVID-19. The table lists this clone with a count of one. In the original workflow: Reference gene primer amplification yielded estimated nucleated cell counts. Generated by immunoSEQ multiplex PCR, the TCRdb table keeps only in-frame clones and is missing some. Clone size and the V and J calls come from that table; the DNA yielded D and trimming. The table has around 68,000 clones, roughly three quarters seen once. This CDR3 is built from 14 residues. V dropped 2 bases and J dropped 7 bases, with 14 bases sitting between them. The germline gives CDR1 MNHNS, CDR2 SASEGT.

This TCR was sampled from a human donor in a cohort sampled during active COVID-19. This chain joins TRBV6-1 and TRBJ1-2, with a possible D match to TRBD1 (6 bases). The sample taken for sequencing was peripheral blood. In nucleotides, the CDR3 is TGTGCCAGCAGTGAACTTTACAGAGGGGGTGGCTACACCTTC. Protein: CASSELYRGGGYTF.